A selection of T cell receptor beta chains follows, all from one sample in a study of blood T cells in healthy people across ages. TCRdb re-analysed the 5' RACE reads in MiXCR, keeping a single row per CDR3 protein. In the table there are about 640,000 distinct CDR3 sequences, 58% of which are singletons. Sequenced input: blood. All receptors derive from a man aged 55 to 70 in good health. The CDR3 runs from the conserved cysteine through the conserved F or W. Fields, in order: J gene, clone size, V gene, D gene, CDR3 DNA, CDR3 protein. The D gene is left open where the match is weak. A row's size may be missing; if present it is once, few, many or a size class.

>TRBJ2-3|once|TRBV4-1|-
TGCGCCAGCAGCCAAGATCCCGGACTGGCAGATACGCAGTATTTT
CASSQDPGLADTQYF
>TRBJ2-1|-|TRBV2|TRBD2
TGTGCCAGCAGTGAATCGGGACTAGACTACAATGAGCAGTTCTTC
CASSESGLDYNEQFF
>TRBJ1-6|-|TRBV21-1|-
TGTGCCAGCAGCAAACTCAAGGACAGCTACTATAATTCACCCCTCCACTTT
CASSKLKDSYYNSPLHF
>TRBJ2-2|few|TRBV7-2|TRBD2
TGTGCCAGCAGCTGGTTGGGACTAGCCACCGGGGAGCTGTTTTTT
CASSWLGLATGELFF
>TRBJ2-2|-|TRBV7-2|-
TGTGCCAGCAGCTCCTATAGCGGCGCGAACACCGGGGAGCTGTTTTTT
CASSSYSGANTGELFF
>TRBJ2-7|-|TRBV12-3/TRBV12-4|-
TGTGCCAGCAGTTTCCGCAACGAGCAGTACTTC
CASSFRNEQYF
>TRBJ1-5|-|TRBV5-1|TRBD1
TGCGCCAGCAGCTTGGAGCCGGACAGGGCTAGCAATCAGCCCCAGCATTTT
CASSLEPDRASNQPQHF
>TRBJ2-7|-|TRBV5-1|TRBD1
TGCGCCAGCAGCTTGGGACTACAGGGGAACGAGCAGTACTTC
CASSLGLQGNEQYF
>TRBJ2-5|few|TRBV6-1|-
TGTGCCAGCAGTGAACCAGGACTCCAAGAGACCCAGTACTTC
CASSEPGLQETQYF
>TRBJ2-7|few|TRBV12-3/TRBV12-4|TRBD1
TGTGCCAGCAACCGGGACAGCTCCTACGAGCAGTACTTC
CASNRDSSYEQYF
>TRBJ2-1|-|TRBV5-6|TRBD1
TGTGCCAGCAGCTTGAGGGACAGACCTTACAATGAGCAGTTCTTC
CASSLRDRPYNEQFF
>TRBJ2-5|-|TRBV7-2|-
TGTGCCAGCAGCTCCACCGGACGGACTATTCAAGGGGCCCAGTACTTC
CASSSTGRTIQGAQYF
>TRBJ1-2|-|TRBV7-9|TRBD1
TGTGCCAGCAGCTTACTCGCAGGGGGTAACTATGGCTACACCTTC
CASSLLAGGNYGYTF
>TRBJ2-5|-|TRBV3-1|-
TGTGCCAGCAGCCAAGAACTTCTCGGGGCTTGGGAGCAGTACTTC
CASSQELLGAWEQYF
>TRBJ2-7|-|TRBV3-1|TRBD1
TGTGCCAGCAGCCAAGATCAGGGGGACAGGATATACGAGCAGTACTTC
CASSQDQGDRIYEQYF
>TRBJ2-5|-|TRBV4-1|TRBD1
TGCGCCAGCAGCCAAGATCCCGGACAGGCCCCGAGGGGGGAGACCCAGTACTTC
CASSQDPGQAPRGETQYF
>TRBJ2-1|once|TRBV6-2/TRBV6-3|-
TGTGCCAGCAGTTTGGACAATAAGAGCTACAATGAGCAGTTCTTC
CASSLDNKSYNEQFF
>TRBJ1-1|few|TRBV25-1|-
TGTGCCAGCAGTGAATGGGGAGGGGACACTGAAGCTTTCTTT
CASSEWGGDTEAFF
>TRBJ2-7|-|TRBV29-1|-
TGCAGCGTTCTTGAAGCCGGCGAGCAGTACTTC
CSVLEAGEQYF
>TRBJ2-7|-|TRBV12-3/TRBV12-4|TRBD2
TGTGCCAGCAGTTTCAGCGGGGGGTCCTACGAGCAGTACTTC
CASSFSGGSYEQYF
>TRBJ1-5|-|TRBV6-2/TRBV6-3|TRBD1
TGTGCCAGCAGCCCCACGACAGGGGGGAGTCAGCCCCAGCATTTT
CASSPTTGGSQPQHF
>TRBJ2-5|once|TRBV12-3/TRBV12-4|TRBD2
TGTGCCAGCATCAAGGCGGGGGTAGAGACCCAGTACTTC
CASIKAGVETQYF
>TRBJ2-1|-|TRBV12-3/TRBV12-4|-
TGTGCCAGCAGTCCCGTATGGGGGGTCCCAACCCCCAATGAGCAGTTCTTC
CASSPVWGVPTPNEQFF
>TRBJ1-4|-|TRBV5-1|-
TGCGCCAGCAGCTTGGTTCCTTCGCGGGCGGAAAAACTGTTTTTT
CASSLVPSRAEKLFF
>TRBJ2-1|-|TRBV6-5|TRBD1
TGTGCCAGCAGTTCTCCGGGACAGGGGGCCCACAATGAGCAGTTCTTC
CASSSPGQGAHNEQFF
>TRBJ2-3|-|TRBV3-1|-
TGTGCCAGCAGCCAAGAACCGGGGTCCCGGGGTACGCAGTATTTT
CASSQEPGSRGTQYF
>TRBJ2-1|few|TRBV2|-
TGTGCCAGCAGTGAAAGGACAGTGAACAATGAGCAGTTCTTC
CASSERTVNNEQFF
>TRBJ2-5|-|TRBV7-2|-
TGTGCCAGCAGCCTAGACTACACGCGAGAGACCCAGTACTTC
CASSLDYTRETQYF
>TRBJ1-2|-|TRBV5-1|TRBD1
TGTGCCAGCAGCGCGAGGCCACAGGGGACCAATGGCTACACCTTC
CASSARPQGTNGYTF
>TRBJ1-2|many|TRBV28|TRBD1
TGTGCCAGCAGTTCCGGACAGGTCTATGGCTACACCTTC
CASSSGQVYGYTF
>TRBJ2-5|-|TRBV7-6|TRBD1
TGTGCCAGCAGCTCCTCAGGGGGCGTCGGAGAGACCCAGTACTTC
CASSSSGGVGETQYF
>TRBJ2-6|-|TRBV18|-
TGTGCCAGCTCACCGGGACCCGATTCTGGGGCCAACGTCCTGACTTTC
CASSPGPDSGANVLTF
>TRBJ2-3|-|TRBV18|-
TGTGCCAGCTCACCAGGGGGGAATACGCAGTATTTT
CASSPGGNTQYF
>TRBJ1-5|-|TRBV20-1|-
TGCAGTGGACAGGATTATAGCAATCAGCCCCAGCATTTT
CSGQDYSNQPQHF
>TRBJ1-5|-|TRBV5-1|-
TGCGCCAGCGGCTTGGAAGGTAATAGCAATCAGCCCCAGCATTTT
CASGLEGNSNQPQHF
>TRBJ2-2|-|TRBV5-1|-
TGCGCCAGCAGCACGCAAGGGGTGGACACCGGGGAGCTGTTTTTT
CASSTQGVDTGELFF
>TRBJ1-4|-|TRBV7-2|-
TGTGCCAGCAGCTCGGACGGACTGTTTAGTGAAAAACTGTTTTTT
CASSSDGLFSEKLFF